These 12 T cell receptor beta chains share one sample of origin, sequenced in a study of OX40 agonist ivuxolimab in advanced cancers. The assay was immunoSEQ multiplex PCR, and TCRdb's table has in-frame clones only and misses some. The sample includes 59,000 or so clones, 70% to 85% of them seen just once. The material sequenced was CD4+ or CD8+ T cells sorted from blood, taken in a trial of the OX40 agonist ivuxolimab. Receptor source: an adult with an advanced solid tumor such as melanoma, head and neck, liver or kidney cancer.

This chain connects TRBV19 to TRBJ1-2; TRBD1 aligns across 7 bases. In germline, CDR1 is LNHDA, CDR2 SQIVND (reference sequence). With V trimmed by 5 bases and J by 4 bases, 10 bases remained unmatched. This CDR3 is built from 15 residues. CDR3 bases: TGTGCCAGTAGTGCATACAGGGGATCAGCCTATGGCTACACCTTC. This translates into CASSAYRGSAYGYTF.

Only a few counts were recorded for this clone. The chain joins TRBV4-3 to TRBJ1-6; no reliable D call. The CDR3 is 15 amino acids. Between the trimmed V and J ends, which lost 1 base and 8 bases, there was a span of 12 bases. Germline V gene data show CDR1 as LGHNA and CDR2 as YSLEER. The CDR3 nucleotides are TGCGCCAGCAGCCAAGTGTGGAGGGAAGATTCACCCCTCCACTTT. Translation: CASSQVWREDSPLHF.

This clone has a single count. The chain employs TRBV18 and TRBJ2-2, with 8 bases identical to TRBD2. CDR1 and CDR2 (germline): KGHSH, LQKENI. The CDR3 is 13 amino acids. The J segment lost 3 bases and the V segment lost 6 bases, leaving 0 bases of the junction unmatched. The CDR3 DNA sequence: TGTGCCAGCTCCGGGAGGGACACCGGGGAGCTGTTTTTT. Its translation: CASSGRDTGELFF.

This clone was detected only once. The chain couples TRBV5-1 to TRBJ1-2, with D tentatively TRBD1 (5 bases). The CDR3 totals 13 residues. V lost 7 bases and J lost 8, with 18 bases in between. CDR1 is SGHRS and CDR2 is YFSETQ in the germline V gene. The CDR3 DNA sequence: TGCGCCAGCCTCACCCAGGACATTTTAGGCTACACCTTC. Amino acid sequence: CASLTQDILGYTF.

V and J are TRBV6-5 and TRBJ1-2; weak D call: TRBD1 (6 bases). V lost 5 bases and J 4 bases, leaving 11 bases between the germline ends. Looked up from germline, CDR1 is MNHEY and CDR2 is SVGAGI. The CDR3 contains 13 residues. CDR3 sequence: CASSPGGPYGYTF. In DNA form, the CDR3 reads TGTGCCAGCAGTCCCGGGGGCCCCTATGGCTACACCTTC.

This clone came up a few times. The V call is TRBV11-3, the J call TRBJ2-1, with TRBD1 identical over 9 bases. The CDR3 consists of 14 residues. With 3 bases clipped from V and 8 bases from J, the junction kept 5 bases outside the gene matches. Germline V gene data show CDR1 as SGHNT and CDR2 as YENEEA. Here the CDR3 reads CASSLTGTGHEQFF. The CDR3 nucleotides read TGTGCCAGCAGCTTGACCGGGACAGGGCATGAGCAGTTCTTC. Combining the CDR3 with reference TRBV11-3 and TRBJ2-1 gives the whole variable domain EAGVVQSPRYKIIEKKQPVAFWCNPISGHNTLYWYLQNLGQGPELLIRYENEEAVDDSQLPKDRFSAERLKGVDSTLKIQPAELGDSAVYLCASSLTGTGHEQFFGPGTRLTVL.

The genes are TRBV6-6 and TRBJ2-5, with D possibly matching TRBD2 (6 bases). Germline CDR1 reads MNHNY; CDR2 reads SVGAGI (reference sequence). V dropped 6 bases and J dropped 3 bases, with 14 bases sitting between them. CDR3 size: 14 residues. CDR3 DNA sequence: TGTGCCAGCAGCTACGGGACTGGGGAAGAGACCCAGTACTTC. Translating gives CASSYGTGEETQYF.

The chain combines TRBV19 with TRBJ1-2; no definite D call. From germline, CDR1 is LNHDA and CDR2 SQIVND (reference sequence). CDR3 length equals 14 residues. The V end was cut by 6 bases, the J end by 8 bases, with 19 bases between. CDR3 residues: CASRAAGPRWGYTF. The CDR3, as DNA: TGTGCCAGTAGGGCGGCAGGCCCAAGGTGGGGCTACACCTTC.

The rearrangement uses TRBV27 and TRBJ1-5; 7 bases fit TRBD1. CDR3 length: 15 amino acids. Germline CDR1 reads MNHEY; CDR2 reads SMNVEV (reference sequence). Unmatched junction bases numbered 13, after V lost 8 bases and J lost 6 bases. The CDR3 nucleotides are TGTGCCAGCCGACCAGGACAGGTTTTGGTTCAGCCCCAGCATTTT. Translated, it gives CASRPGQVLVQPQHF.

This clone showed up just once. V is TRBV28 and J is TRBJ2-7; 8 nucleotides agree with TRBD2. CDR1 and CDR2 from the germline V gene are MDHEN and SYDVKM. V shed 3 bases, J shed 4 bases, and the junction held 8 bases outside the gene matches. The length of the CDR3 is 15 residues. The CDR3: CASSLGGRKSYEQYF. The CDR3 DNA is TGTGCCAGCAGTTTGGGCGGGAGGAAATCGTACGAGCAGTACTTC. The variable domain in full, with the rest retrieved from reference TRBV28 and TRBJ2-7, is DVKVTQSSRYLVKRTGEKVFLECVQDMDHENMFWYRQDPGLGLRLIYFSYDVKMKEKGDIPEGYSVSREKKERFSLILESASTNQTSMYLCASSLGGRKSYEQYFGPGTRLTVT.

In nucleotides, the CDR3 is TGTGCCAGCATGGGAATATCCTATGGCTACACCTTC. Amino acid sequence: CASMGISYGYTF. The chain is built from TRBV28 and TRBJ1-2; D ambiguous. The germline CDR1 and CDR2 sequences are MDHEN and SYDVKM. This CDR3 spans 12 amino acids. V shed 7 bases and J shed 4 bases, with 10 bases lying between them.

This clone was counted a few times. This chain uses TRBV19 with TRBJ2-6; D possibly corresponds to TRBD1 (5 bases). The CDR3 extends over 15 amino acids. Germline-derived CDR1 and CDR2 are LNHDA and SQIVND (reference sequence). V was pared by 4 bases and J by 1 base, with 8 bases between. As DNA, the CDR3 is TGTGCCAGTAGTAGACAGCCTTCTGGGGCCAACGTCCTGACTTTC. This codes for CASSRQPSGANVLTF.